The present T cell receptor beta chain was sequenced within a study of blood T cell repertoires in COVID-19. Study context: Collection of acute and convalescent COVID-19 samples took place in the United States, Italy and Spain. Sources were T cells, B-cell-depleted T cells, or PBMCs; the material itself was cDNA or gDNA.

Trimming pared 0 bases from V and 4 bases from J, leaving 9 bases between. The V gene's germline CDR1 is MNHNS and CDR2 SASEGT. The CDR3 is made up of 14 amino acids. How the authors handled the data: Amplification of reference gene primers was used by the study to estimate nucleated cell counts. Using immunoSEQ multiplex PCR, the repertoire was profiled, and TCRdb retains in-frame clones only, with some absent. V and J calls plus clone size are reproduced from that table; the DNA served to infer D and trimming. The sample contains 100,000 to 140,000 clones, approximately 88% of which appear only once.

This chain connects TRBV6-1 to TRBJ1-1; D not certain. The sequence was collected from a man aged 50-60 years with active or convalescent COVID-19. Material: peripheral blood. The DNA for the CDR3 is TGTGCCAGCAGTGAAGCTCGGGTTAGCACTGAAGCTTTCTTT. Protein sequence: CASSEARVSTEAFF.